Sequencing of this TCR beta chain was carried out in a study of blood T cell repertoires in COVID-19. Study as a whole: There were acute and convalescent COVID-19 samples, and they came from the United States, Italy and Spain. The analysed material was cDNA or gDNA that came from T cells, B-cell-depleted T cells, or PBMCs.

In the authors' workflow: Amplification of reference gene primers was used by the study to estimate nucleated cell counts. Using immunoSEQ multiplex PCR, the repertoire was profiled, and TCRdb retains in-frame clones only, with some absent. V, J and clone size derive from that table, while D and trimming were established from the DNA sequence. This table has 150,000 to 180,000 clones, around 84% appearing once. Trimming cost V 4 bases and J 0 bases, with 7 bases left between them. There are 14 residues in the CDR3. Germline CDR1 reads LNHNV; CDR2 reads YYDKDF (reference sequence). This clone came up many times. The identical CDR3 is also encoded by other nucleotide sequences in the sample.

This chain uses TRBV15 with TRBJ1-3; TRBD1 might be the D (6 bases). The clonotype was recovered from an elderly man with acute or convalescent COVID-19. Input material: peripheral blood. CDR3: CATSNRVSGNTIYF. For the CDR3, the DNA is TGTGCCACCAGCAACAGGGTCTCTGGAAACACCATATATTTT.